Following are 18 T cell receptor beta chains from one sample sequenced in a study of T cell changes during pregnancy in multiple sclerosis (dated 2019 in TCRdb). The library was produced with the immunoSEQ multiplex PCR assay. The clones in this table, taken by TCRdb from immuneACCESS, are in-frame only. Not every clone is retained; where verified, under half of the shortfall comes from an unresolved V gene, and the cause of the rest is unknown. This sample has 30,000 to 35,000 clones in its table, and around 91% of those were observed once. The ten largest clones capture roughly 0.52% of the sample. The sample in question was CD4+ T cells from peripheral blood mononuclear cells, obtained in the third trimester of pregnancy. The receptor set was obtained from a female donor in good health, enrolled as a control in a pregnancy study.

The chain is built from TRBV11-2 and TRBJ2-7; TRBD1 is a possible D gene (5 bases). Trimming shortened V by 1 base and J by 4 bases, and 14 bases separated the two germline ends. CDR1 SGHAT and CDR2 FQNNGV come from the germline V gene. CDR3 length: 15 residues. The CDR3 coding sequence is TGTGCCAGCAGCTTAGGAGCAGGGCCAACTTACGAGCAGTACTTC. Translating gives CASSLGAGPTYEQYF. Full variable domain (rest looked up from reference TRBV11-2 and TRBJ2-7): EAGVAQSPRYKIIEKRQSVAFWCNPISGHATLYWYQQILGQGPKLLIQFQNNGVVDDSQLPKDRFSAERLKGVDSTLKIQPAKLEDSAVYLCASSLGAGPTYEQYFGPGTRLTVT.

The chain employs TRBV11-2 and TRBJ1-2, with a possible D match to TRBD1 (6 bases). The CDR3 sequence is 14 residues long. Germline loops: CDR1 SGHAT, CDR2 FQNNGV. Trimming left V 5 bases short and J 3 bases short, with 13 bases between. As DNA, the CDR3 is TGTGCCAGCAGCCAACAACAGGGTTACTATGGCTACACCTTC. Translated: CASSQQQGYYGYTF.

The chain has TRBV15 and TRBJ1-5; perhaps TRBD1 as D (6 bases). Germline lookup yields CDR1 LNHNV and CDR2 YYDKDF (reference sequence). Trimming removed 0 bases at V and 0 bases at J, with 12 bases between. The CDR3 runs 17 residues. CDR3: CATSREAGARSNQPQHF. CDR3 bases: TGTGCCACCAGCAGAGAAGCGGGGGCTCGTAGCAATCAGCCCCAGCATTTT.

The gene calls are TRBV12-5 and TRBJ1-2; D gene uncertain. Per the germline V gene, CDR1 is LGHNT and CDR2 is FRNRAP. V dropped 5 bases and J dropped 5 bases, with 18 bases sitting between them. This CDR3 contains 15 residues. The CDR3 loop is CASGTSGWMTYGYTF. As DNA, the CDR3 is TGTGCTAGTGGTACTTCTGGATGGATGACTTATGGCTACACCTTC.

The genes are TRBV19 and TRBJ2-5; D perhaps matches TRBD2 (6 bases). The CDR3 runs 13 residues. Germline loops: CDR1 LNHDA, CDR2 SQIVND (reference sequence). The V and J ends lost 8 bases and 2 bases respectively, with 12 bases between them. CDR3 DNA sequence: TGTGCCAGTCGGGGGAAAGGGCAAGAGACCCAGTACTTC. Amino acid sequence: CASRGKGQETQYF. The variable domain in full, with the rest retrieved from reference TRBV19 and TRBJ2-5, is DGGITQSPKYLFRKEGQNVTLSCEQNLNHDAMYWYRQDPGQGLRLIYYSQIVNDFQKGDIAEGYSVSREKKESFPLTVTSAQKNPTAFYLCASRGKGQETQYFGPGTRLLVL.

The CDR3 DNA sequence: TGTGCCAGTAGGAGGGTGGATGAGCAGTTCTTC. Amino acids: CASRRVDEQFF. The chain joins TRBV19 to TRBJ2-1; perhaps TRBD2 as D (5 bases). Trimming left V 6 bases short and J 8 bases short, with 8 bases between. The CDR3 runs 11 residues. CDR1 is LNHDA and CDR2 is SQIVND in the germline V gene (reference sequence).

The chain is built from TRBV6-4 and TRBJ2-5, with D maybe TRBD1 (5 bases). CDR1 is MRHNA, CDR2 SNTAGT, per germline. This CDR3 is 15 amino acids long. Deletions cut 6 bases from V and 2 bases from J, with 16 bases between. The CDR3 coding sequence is TGTGCCAGCAGCTACACAGGCGCCCCGCAAGAGACCCAGTACTTC. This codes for CASSYTGAPQETQYF.

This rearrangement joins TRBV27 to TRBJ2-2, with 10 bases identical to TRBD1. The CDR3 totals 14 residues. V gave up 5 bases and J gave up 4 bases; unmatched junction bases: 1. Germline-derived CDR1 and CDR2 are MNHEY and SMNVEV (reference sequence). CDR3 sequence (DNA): TGTGCCAGCAGTAGGACAGGGGGCACCGGGGAGCTGTTTTTT. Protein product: CASSRTGGTGELFF.

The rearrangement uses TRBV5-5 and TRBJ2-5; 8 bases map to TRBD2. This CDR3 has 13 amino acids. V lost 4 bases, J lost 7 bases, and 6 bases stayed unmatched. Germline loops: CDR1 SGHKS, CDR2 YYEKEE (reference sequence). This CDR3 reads CASSPGTRWTQYF. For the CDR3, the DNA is TGTGCCAGCAGCCCCGGGACTAGGTGGACCCAGTACTTC.

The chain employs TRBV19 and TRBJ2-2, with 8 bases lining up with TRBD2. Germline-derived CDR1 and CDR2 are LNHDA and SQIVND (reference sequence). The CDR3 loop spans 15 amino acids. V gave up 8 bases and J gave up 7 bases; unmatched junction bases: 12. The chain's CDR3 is CASSNFGLAGGELFF. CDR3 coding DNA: TGTGCCAGTTCCAACTTCGGACTAGCTGGCGGGGAGCTGTTTTTT. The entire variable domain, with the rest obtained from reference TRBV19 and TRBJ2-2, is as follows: DGGITQSPKYLFRKEGQNVTLSCEQNLNHDAMYWYRQDPGQGLRLIYYSQIVNDFQKGDIAEGYSVSREKKESFPLTVTSAQKNPTAFYLCASSNFGLAGGELFFGEGSRLTVL.

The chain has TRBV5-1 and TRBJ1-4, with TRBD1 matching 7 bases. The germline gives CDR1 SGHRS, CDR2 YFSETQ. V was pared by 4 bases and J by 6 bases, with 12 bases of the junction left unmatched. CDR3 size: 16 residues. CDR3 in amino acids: CASSQNPQGRDEKLFF. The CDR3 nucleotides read TGCGCCAGCAGCCAAAACCCACAGGGGCGAGATGAAAAACTGTTTTTT. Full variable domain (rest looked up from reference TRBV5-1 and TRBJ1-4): KAGVTQTPRYLIKTRGQQVTLSCSPISGHRSVSWYQQTPGQGLQFLFEYFSETQRNKGNFPGRFSGRQFSNSRSEMNVSTLELGDSALYLCASSQNPQGRDEKLFFGSGTQLSVL.

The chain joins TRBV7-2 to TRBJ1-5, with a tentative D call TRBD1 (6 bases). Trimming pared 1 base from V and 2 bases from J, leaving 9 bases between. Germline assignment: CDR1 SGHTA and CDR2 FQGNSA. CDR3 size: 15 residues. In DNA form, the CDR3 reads TGTGCCAGCAGCTTAGATGCAGGGGGCAATCAGCCCCAGCATTTT. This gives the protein CASSLDAGGNQPQHF.

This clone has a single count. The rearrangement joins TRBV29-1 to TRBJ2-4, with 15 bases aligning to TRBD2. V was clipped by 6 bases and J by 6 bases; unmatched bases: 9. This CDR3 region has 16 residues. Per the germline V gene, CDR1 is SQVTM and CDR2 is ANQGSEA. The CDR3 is CSVGGLAGGAVNIQYF. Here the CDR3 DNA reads TGCAGCGTCGGCGGACTAGCGGGGGGGGCGGTAAACATTCAGTACTTC.

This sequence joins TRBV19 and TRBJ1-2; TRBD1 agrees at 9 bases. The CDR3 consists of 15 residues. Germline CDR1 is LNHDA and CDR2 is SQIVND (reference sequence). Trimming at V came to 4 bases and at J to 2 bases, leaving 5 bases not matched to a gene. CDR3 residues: CASSRGDRDNYGYTF. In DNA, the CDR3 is TGTGCCAGTAGTAGGGGGGACAGGGACAACTATGGCTACACCTTC.

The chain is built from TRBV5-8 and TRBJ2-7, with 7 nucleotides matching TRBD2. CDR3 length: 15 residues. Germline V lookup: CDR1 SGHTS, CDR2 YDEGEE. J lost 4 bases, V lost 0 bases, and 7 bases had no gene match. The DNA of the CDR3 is TGTGCCAGCAGCTTGGGCGTGGGAGGGGATTACGAGCAGTACTTC. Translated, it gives CASSLGVGGDYEQYF.

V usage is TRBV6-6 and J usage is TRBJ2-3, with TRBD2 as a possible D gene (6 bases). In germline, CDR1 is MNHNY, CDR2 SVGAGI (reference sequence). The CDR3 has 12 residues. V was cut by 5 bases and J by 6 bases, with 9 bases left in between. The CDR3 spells CASSPEGDTQYF. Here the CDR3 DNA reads TGTGCCAGCAGTCCGGAGGGGGATACGCAGTATTTT.

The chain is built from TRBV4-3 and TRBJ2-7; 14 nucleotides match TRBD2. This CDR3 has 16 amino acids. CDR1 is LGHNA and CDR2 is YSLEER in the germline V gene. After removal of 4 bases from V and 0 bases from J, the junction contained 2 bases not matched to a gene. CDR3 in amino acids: CASSRTSGGSSYEQYF. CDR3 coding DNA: TGCGCCAGCAGCCGGACTAGCGGGGGGAGCTCCTACGAGCAGTACTTC.

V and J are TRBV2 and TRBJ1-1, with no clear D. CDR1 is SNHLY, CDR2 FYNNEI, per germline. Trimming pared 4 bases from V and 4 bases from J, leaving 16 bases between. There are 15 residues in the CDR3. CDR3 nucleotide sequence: TGTGCCAGCAGTGCCCCCCCCGGTGGTCTCACTGAAGCTTTCTTT. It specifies CASSAPPGGLTEAFF.